These 19 T cell receptor beta chains share one sample of origin, sequenced in a study of blood T cell repertoires in COVID-19. The table came from immunoSEQ multiplex PCR; TCRdb's copy has only in-frame clones and leaves some out. The sample consists of approximately 170,000 clones, around 83% of them appearing once. Material for sequencing was PBMCs or T cells enriched from blood (not recorded which). The receptors shown here come from a woman aged 45-60 years in a cohort exposed to, infected with or recovered from COVID-19 (not recorded which).

The V call is TRBV24-1, the J call TRBJ2-1; 9 bases align to TRBD2. Germline CDR1 and CDR2: KGHDR and SFDVKD. CDR3 size: 15 residues. J was trimmed by 5 bases and V by 1 base; bases with no gene match: 2. Here the CDR3 reads CATSDLGTSNNEQFF. The DNA of the CDR3 is TGTGCCACCAGTGATTTAGGGACTAGCAACAATGAGCAGTTCTTC.

V and J are TRBV5-1 and TRBJ2-3, with TRBD2 identical over 7 bases. The CDR3 sequence is 19 residues long. V lost 0 bases to trimming and J lost 3 bases; unmatched junction nucleotides: 16. Germline V gene lookup returns CDR1 SGHRS and CDR2 YFSETQ. Here the CDR3 reads CASSLEGGGPTGGTDTQYF. The CDR3 coding sequence is TGCGCCAGCAGCTTGGAAGGAGGAGGGCCGACCGGGGGGACAGATACGCAGTATTTT.

CDR3 residues: CASSSRLARDSYEQYF. The DNA for the CDR3 is TGTGCCAGCAGCTCGCGACTAGCGAGGGACTCCTACGAGCAGTACTTC. The chain is built from TRBV7-9 and TRBJ2-7, with TRBD2 matching over 8 bases. Looked up from germline, CDR1 is SEHNR and CDR2 is FQNEAQ (reference sequence). Trimming at V came to 4 bases and at J to 0 bases, leaving 8 bases not matched to a gene. This CDR3 has 16 amino acids.

The chain combines TRBV7-2 with TRBJ1-5; maybe TRBD1 (6 bases). V was clipped by 8 bases and J by 4 bases, with 18 bases between them. The V gene's germline CDR1 is SGHTA and CDR2 FQGNSA. CDR3 size: 15 residues. CDR3 sequence: CASSGEDSPNQPQHF. In DNA form, the CDR3 reads TGTGCCAGCTCCGGTGAGGACAGTCCAAATCAGCCCCAGCATTTT.

This clone came up once. The CDR3, as DNA: TGTGCCAGCAGCGTAGGTCCGTGGGGGGGAGTAGGCTATGGCTACACCTTC. Protein product: CASSVGPWGGVGYGYTF. V gene TRBV9 combines with J gene TRBJ1-2; D is possibly TRBD1 (5 bases). The CDR3 runs to 17 residues. CDR1 and CDR2 from the germline V gene are SGDLS and YYNGEE. With 0 bases removed from V and 4 bases from J, the gap between germline ends came to 19 bases.

CDR3 in amino acids: CASSLERQMSSGANVLTF. The CDR3 nucleotides read TGTGCCAGCAGCTTAGAACGACAGATGAGCTCTGGGGCCAACGTCCTGACTTTC. The chain combines TRBV7-9 with TRBJ2-6; possibly TRBD1 for D (5 bases). CDR1 is SEHNR, CDR2 FQNEAQ, per germline (reference sequence). The CDR3 loop spans 18 amino acids. The V and J ends lost 1 base and 0 bases respectively, with 13 bases between them.

This clone has a handful of counts. The rearrangement links TRBV28 to TRBJ1-5; unclear D gene. The CDR3 loop spans 11 amino acids. V gave up 5 bases and J gave up 7 bases, with 6 bases separating them. Germline assignment: CDR1 MDHEN and CDR2 SYDVKM. CDR3 protein: CASSDSQPQHF. CDR3 nucleotides: TGTGCCAGCAGTGACTCCCAGCCCCAGCATTTT.

The chain has TRBV14 and TRBJ1-4; no reliable D call. Trimming left V 2 bases short and J 7 bases short, with 17 bases between. This CDR3 has 16 residues. The germline CDR1 and CDR2 sequences are SGHDN and FVKESK. The CDR3 DNA follows: TGTGCCAGCAGCCAATTACGGGTTGTGGGGAGTGAAAAACTGTTTTTT. Its translation: CASSQLRVVGSEKLFF.

The rearrangement links TRBV20-1 to TRBJ2-5; 7 bases match TRBD1. Germline V gives CDR1 DFQATT, CDR2 SNEGSKA (reference sequence). The trim removed 3 bases at V and 1 base at J, leaving 11 bases unmatched. This CDR3 region has 16 residues. The CDR3 loop reads CSASGAGGEIQETQYF. The CDR3 nucleotides read TGCAGTGCTAGTGGGGCAGGGGGAGAAATCCAAGAGACCCAGTACTTC.

This chain connects TRBV19 to TRBJ2-5; D gene ambiguous. V was cut by 4 bases and J by 5 bases, with 11 bases left in between. From germline, CDR1 is LNHDA and CDR2 SQIVND (reference sequence). The CDR3 contains 13 residues. CDR3 in DNA: TGTGCCAGTAGTAGGCGACCCGGGGAGACCCAGTACTTC. Protein: CASSRRPGETQYF.

The rearrangement joins TRBV6-5 to TRBJ1-2; possible D gene TRBD1, 6 bases. CDR1 is MNHEY, CDR2 SVGAGI, per germline. CDR3 length: 14 amino acids. The V gene lost 4 bases and the J gene lost 8 bases, with 17 bases spanning the gap. CDR3 sequence (DNA): TGTGCCAGCAGTTGGGGACAACCGTTCGGCGGCTACACCTTC. Translated, it gives CASSWGQPFGGYTF.

The rearrangement links TRBV9 to TRBJ2-1, with 7 bases lining up with TRBD1. The CDR3 contains 15 residues. Trimming at V came to 2 bases and at J to 9 bases, leaving 11 bases not matched to a gene. Germline V gives CDR1 SGDLS, CDR2 YYNGEE. In DNA form, the CDR3 reads TGTGCCAGCAGCGTTTCCCAGGGGGATTTTGGTGAGCAGTTCTTC. Translation: CASSVSQGDFGEQFF.

The CDR3 sequence is CASSVRVSGYTF. The CDR3, as DNA: TGTGCCAGCAGTGTGAGGGTGTCGGGCTACACCTTC. J is TRBJ1-2 and V is TRBV28; D unclear. Germline-derived CDR1 and CDR2 are MDHEN and SYDVKM. Trimming shortened V by 5 bases and J by 8 bases, and 12 bases separated the two germline ends. The CDR3 has 12 amino acids.

The chain recombines TRBV28 with TRBJ1-1; tentatively, D is TRBD1 (5 bases). Germline CDR1 reads MDHEN; CDR2 reads SYDVKM. The CDR3 extends over 13 amino acids. Trimming took off 1 base at V and 11 bases at J, with 14 bases between the two ends. The CDR3 sequence is CASSLFRGNVAFF. As DNA, the CDR3 is TGTGCCAGCAGTTTATTTAGGGGCAACGTTGCTTTCTTT.

The chain is built from TRBV5-4 and TRBJ2-1; TRBD2 is a possible D gene (5 bases). Trimming removed 0 bases at V and 10 bases at J, with 8 bases between. Germline-derived CDR1 and CDR2 are SGHNT and YYREEE (reference sequence). This CDR3 has 12 amino acids. The CDR3 is CASSLVGGEQFF. CDR3 nucleotides: TGTGCCAGCAGCTTGGTCGGAGGCGAGCAGTTCTTC.

The chain uses TRBV27 and TRBJ1-2; 11 bases map to TRBD1. This CDR3 spans 15 amino acids. After removal of 5 bases from V and 7 bases from J, the junction contained 9 bases not matched to a gene. CDR1 is MNHEY, CDR2 SMNVEV, per germline (reference sequence). CDR3 protein: CASSPQRTGGSGYTF. The CDR3 DNA reads TGTGCCAGCAGTCCCCAACGGACAGGGGGCTCTGGCTACACCTTC.

This clone was counted only a few times. V and J are TRBV3-1 (or the pseudogene TRBV3-2) and TRBJ1-4; 8 bases are a match to TRBD1. The CDR3 runs to 16 residues. Germline CDR1 is LGHDT and CDR2 is YNNKEL (reference sequence). The V gene end was trimmed by 0 bases and the J gene end by 7 bases; junction bases not matched to a gene: 7. The CDR3 DNA reads as TGTGCCAGCAGCCAAGAATCCCAGGGGGCAGGTGAAAAACTGTTTTTT. It encodes CASSQESQGAGEKLFF.

This rearrangement joins TRBV28 to TRBJ1-1; TRBD1 agrees at 7 bases. Germline V CDR1 and CDR2: MDHEN, SYDVKM. The CDR3 runs 15 residues. V lost 2 bases and J lost 1; bases outside the gene matches: 4. This chain's CDR3 is CASSLTGTANTEAFF. The CDR3 coding sequence is TGTGCCAGCAGTTTAACCGGGACAGCGAACACTGAAGCTTTCTTT. Variable domain in full (rest from reference TRBV28 and TRBJ1-1): DVKVTQSSRYLVKRTGEKVFLECVQDMDHENMFWYRQDPGLGLRLIYFSYDVKMKEKGDIPEGYSVSREKKERFSLILESASTNQTSMYLCASSLTGTANTEAFFGQGTRLTVV.

In its sample, this clone was seen once. The genes are TRBV30 and TRBJ1-3, with 7 bases matching TRBD1. The CDR3 runs to 15 residues. Losses at the gene ends were 5 bases for V and 0 bases for J; bases not matched to a gene: 7. The V gene's germline CDR1 is GTSNPN and CDR2 SVGIG (reference sequence). Here the CDR3 reads CAWDRAWGSGNTIYF. The CDR3 nucleotides are TGTGCCTGGGACAGGGCTTGGGGCTCTGGAAACACCATATATTTT.